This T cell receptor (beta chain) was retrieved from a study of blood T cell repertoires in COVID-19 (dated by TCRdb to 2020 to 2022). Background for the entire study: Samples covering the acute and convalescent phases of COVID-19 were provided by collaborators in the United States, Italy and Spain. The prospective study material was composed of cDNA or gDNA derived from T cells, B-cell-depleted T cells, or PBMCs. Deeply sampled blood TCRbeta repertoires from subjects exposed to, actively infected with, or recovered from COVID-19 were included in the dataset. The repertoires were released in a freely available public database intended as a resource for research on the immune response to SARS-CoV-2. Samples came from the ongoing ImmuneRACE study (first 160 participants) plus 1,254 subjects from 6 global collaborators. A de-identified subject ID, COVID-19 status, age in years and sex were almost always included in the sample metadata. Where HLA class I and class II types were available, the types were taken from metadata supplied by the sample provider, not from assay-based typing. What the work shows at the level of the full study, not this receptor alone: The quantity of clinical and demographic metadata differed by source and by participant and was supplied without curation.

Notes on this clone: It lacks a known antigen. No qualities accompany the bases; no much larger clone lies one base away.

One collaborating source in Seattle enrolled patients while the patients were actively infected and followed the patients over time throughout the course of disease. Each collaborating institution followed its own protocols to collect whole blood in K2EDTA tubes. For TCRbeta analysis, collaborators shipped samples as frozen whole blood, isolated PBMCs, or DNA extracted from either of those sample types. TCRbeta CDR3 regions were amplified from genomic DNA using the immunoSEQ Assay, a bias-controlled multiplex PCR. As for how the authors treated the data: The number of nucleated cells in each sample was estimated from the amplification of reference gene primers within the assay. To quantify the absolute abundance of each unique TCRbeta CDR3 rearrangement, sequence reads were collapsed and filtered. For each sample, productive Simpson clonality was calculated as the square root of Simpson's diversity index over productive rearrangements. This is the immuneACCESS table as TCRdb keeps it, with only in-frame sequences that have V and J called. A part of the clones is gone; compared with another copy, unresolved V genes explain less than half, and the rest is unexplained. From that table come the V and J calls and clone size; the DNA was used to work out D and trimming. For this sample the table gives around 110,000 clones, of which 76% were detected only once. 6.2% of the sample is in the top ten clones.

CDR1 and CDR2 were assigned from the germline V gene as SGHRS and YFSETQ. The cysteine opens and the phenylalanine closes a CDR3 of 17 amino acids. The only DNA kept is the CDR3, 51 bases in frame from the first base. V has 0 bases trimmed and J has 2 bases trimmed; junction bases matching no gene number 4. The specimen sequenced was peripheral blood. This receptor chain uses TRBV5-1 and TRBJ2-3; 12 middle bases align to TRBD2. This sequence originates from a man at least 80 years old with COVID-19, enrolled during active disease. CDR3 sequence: CASSLAGLAGITDTQYF. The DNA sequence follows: TGCGCCAGCAGCTTGGCCGGACTAGCGGGAATCACAGATACGCAGTATTTT.